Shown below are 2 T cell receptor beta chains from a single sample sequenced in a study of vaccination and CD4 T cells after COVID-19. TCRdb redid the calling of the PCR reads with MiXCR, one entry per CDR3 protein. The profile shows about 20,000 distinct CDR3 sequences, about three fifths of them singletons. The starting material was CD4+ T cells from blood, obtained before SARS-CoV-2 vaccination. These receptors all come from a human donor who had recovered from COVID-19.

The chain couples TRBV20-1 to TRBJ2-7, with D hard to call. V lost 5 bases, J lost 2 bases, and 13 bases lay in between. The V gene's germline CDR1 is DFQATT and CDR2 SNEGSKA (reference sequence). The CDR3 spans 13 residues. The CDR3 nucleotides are TGCAGTGCTCCAACCTACCAAGCCTACGAGCAGTACTTC. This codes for CSAPTYQAYEQYF.

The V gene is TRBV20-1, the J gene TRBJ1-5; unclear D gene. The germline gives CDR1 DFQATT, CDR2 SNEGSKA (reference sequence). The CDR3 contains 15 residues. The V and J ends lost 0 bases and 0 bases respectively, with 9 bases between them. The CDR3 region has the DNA TGCAGTGCTAGAGATGAGATGGGTAGCAATCAGCCCCAGCATTTT. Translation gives CSARDEMGSNQPQHF.